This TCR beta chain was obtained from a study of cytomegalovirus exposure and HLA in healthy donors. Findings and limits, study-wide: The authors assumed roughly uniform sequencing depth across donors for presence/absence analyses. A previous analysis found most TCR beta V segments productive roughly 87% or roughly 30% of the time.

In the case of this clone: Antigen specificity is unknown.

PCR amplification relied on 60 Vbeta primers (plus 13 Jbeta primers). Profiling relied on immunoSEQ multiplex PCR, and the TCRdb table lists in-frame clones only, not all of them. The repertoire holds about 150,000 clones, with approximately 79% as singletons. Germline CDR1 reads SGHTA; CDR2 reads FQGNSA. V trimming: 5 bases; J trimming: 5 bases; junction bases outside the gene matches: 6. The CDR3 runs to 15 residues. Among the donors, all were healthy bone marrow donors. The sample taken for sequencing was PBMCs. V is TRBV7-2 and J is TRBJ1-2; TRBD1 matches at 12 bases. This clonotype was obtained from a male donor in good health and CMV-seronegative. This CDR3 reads CASSQGQGAPYGYTF. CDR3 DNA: TGTGCCAGCAGCCAGGGACAGGGGGCGCCTTATGGCTACACCTTC. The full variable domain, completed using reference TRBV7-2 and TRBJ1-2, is GAGVSQSPSNKVTEKGKDVELRCDPISGHTALYWYRQSLGQGLEFLIYFQGNSAPDKSGLPSDRFSAERTGGSVSTLTIQRTQQEDSAVYLCASSQGQGAPYGYTFGSGTRLTVV.